The clone carrying this TCR beta chain was recorded at least ten times. Its target is unknown. This sample stems from a study of T-cell reconstitution after alpha-beta-depleted transplantation in children. Findings and limits, study-wide: Some patients showed high day-60 TCRbeta diversity, which derived from surviving recipient T cells and thymic progenitors. The study reportedly traced alpha-beta T cells about two months after transplant to several hundred expanded graft clones. At one year after transplant, newly produced T cells mostly accounted for T-cell counts and diversity.

The trim removed 7 bases at V and 0 bases at J, leaving 11 bases unmatched. The CDR3 runs 18 residues. Looked up from germline, CDR1 is MDHEN and CDR2 is SYDVKM. Unique molecular identifiers were incorporated into the prepared TCRbeta library. MiXCR, applied by TCRdb to the PCR reads, yields one record per CDR3 protein. The sample consists of about 200,000 distinct CDR3 sequences, 6.3% of them appearing once. The chain joins TRBV28 to TRBJ2-6; 8 positions agree with TRBD1. Material: PBMCs, obtained before TCRalphabeta/CD19-depleted stem cell transplant. The TCR originated in a girl under three years old with combined immunodeficiency, due to receive a stem cell transplant. The CDR3 sequence: CASTPTGVLPSGANVLTF. The CDR3 DNA is TGTGCCAGCACCCCGACAGGGGTGCTCCCCTCTGGGGCCAACGTCCTGACTTTC.